The present entry profiles one TCR beta chain with its context. The antigen this receptor binds is unknown. Base qualities are missing; no much larger clone stands one base away. The protocol used for the library was multiplex PCR. Instrument on record: Illumina HiSeq 4000. CDR3 regions were amplified by Arm-PCR with iRepertoire HTBI primers to construct TCR beta libraries. Gel purification was performed on PCR products prior to sequencing. As for the original processing: Across samples, about 64 TRBV and 14 TRBJ segments were identified and used for gene usage analysis of CDR3 amino acid clonotypes. COPE and FqMerger were used to merge filtered high-quality paired reads into contigs. BLAST was used to align contigs to IMGT TRBV, TRBD and TRBJ reference genes, with CDR3 defined following IMGT. Highly expanded clones were defined as clonotypes with a frequency above 0.1%. Shannon entropy served as the measure of repertoire diversity, while the Gini coefficient captured V-J evenness. Clonotypes shared by more than one individual were considered public. In TCRdb, the public reads were trimmed at Q25 with fastp and aligned with MiXCR, with productive beta chains retained. Rows are unified per CDR3 protein, each entry keeping the most common DNA and genes. The V and J calls were determined by TCRdb, not by the authors. This sample gives a few hundred thousand distinct CDR3 sequences in total; about 13% of them show up just once. The ten largest clones capture 8% to 10% of the sample.

This specimen comes from a study of regulatory T cells in long-lasting Graves disease (dated by TCRdb to the early 2020s). In the study overall: Patients with newly diagnosed Graves' disease had been on antithyroid drugs for under 3 months. Persistent Graves' disease patients were compared with newly diagnosed Graves' disease patients by peripheral blood TCR sequencing and RNA sequencing. The study took place in China and was registered as a clinical trial. A total of around 35 samples underwent TCR sequencing: about 13 from persistent and roughly 20 from newly diagnosed Graves' disease patients.

Reading from cysteine to phenylalanine, the CDR3 counts 13 amino acids. Only the CDR3 portion is preserved as DNA: 39 bases, with reading frame beginning at the first base. V was cut back by 8 bases and J by 5 bases, leaving a gap of 15 bases between them. Read against the paper, the sample's time point label means: newly diagnosed GD, antithyroid drugs for less than 3 months. For both TCR sequencing and RNA sequencing, RNA was extracted from PBMCs in TRIzol. The diagnosis of Graves' disease followed American Thyroid Association guidelines. The patients came from an endocrinology department in Xi'an, China. Each patient gave 8.5 to 9.5 milliliters of peripheral blood, collected in an EDTA anticoagulant tube. Ficoll Paque Plus density gradient separation was used to isolate PBMCs, and no additional T cell sorting was done. RNA quality was checked with an Agilent 2100 Bioanalyzer and agarose gel, and concentration with a NanoDrop 2000.

The study at large found these results: Persistent Graves' disease patients showed lower TCR Shannon entropy and fewer highly expanded clones than newly diagnosed patients, suggesting clonal expansion. Because the primary lesion, thyroid tissue, could not be accessed, the study looked at peripheral blood alone. The authors acknowledged the small sample size as a limitation that may reduce accuracy. Sequencing and analysis were limited to the TCR beta chain. Patients with persistent disease shared more public clonotypes (around 2,700) than newly diagnosed patients did (more than 900). Preferential use of TRBV28, TRBJ1-2 and TRBJ2-5 was observed in persistent disease, whereas TRBV20-1 and TRBJ2-1 were favored in newly diagnosed disease.

The same sample was also studied in work on T cells in Graves' hyperthyroidism and ophthalmopathy. The second study, in turn, reports: A patient counted as having stable Graves' hyperthyroidism if no progression to ophthalmopathy occurred over 18 months of follow-up. Hyperthyroidism patients were newly diagnosed, had a disease duration of under 2 months, and were aged 18 to 65 years. Patients with uncontrolled infections, other autoimmune diseases, pregnancy or lactation were excluded. Diagnoses were based on clinical symptoms, serum thyroxine and TRAb, thyroid ultrasound and orbital computed tomography. The first round of RT-PCR for the TCR CDR3 was performed with the HTBI primer set and the Qiagen OneStep RT-PCR kit. Most expanded thyroid clonotypes (frequency above 0.001) were also detected in blood, suggesting blood repertoires may reflect thyroid immune responses. A 13 V-J signature model separated ophthalmopathy from stable hyperthyroidism, with around 91% sensitivity and 81% to 83% specificity in cross-validation and 80%/75% in testing. In validation, the model predicted progression to ophthalmopathy with approximately 71% sensitivity and about 72% specificity, a median of 6.5 months before onset. To identify TCR V-J signatures that set the groups apart, the researchers used a discovery cohort of 100 or so patients, made up of around 40 with Graves' ophthalmopathy and about 60 with stable Graves' hyperthyroidism. Prospective prediction of ophthalmopathy was tested in an independent validation cohort consisting of roughly 20 hyperthyroidism patients and more than 15 patients who later progressed to ophthalmopathy. The roughly 100 discovery patients were divided at random into training and test sets in a 7:3 ratio. In more than 5 Graves' hyperthyroidism patients, the study also compared T-cell repertoires from thyroid tissue with T-cell repertoires from blood. After sampling, hyperthyroidism patients received methimazole starting at 30 mg daily, and ophthalmopathy patients received high-dose intravenous methylprednisolone. A second multiplex PCR round built the libraries, followed by size selection and purification. Sequencing of the libraries was done on an Illumina HiSeq2000 using paired-end 100 bp reads. Raw data were processed with SOAPnuke, discarding reads with adapters, uncalled bases, mean Phred below 15, or no exact constant-primer or identifier match. COPE v1.2.5 was used to merge high-quality paired reads, and clonotypes were defined as unique nucleotide sequences. MiTCR v1.1 was used to align clonotypes to the IMGT TRBV, TRBD and TRBJ reference segments. The analysis included only V-J combinations with a frequency above 0.0001, which together covered around 99% of the repertoires. The TCS score was defined as the ratio of F50 (clonal expansion) to E x V (chaos), calculated using BLOSUM62-based TCRdist between CDR3 peptides within each V-J. Welch's t-statistics and random forest reduced just over 500 V-J features to roughly 13, which were used in a naive Bayes classifier (R e1071). Sample size was not statistically predetermined, and blinding of investigators to group allocation was not performed. The paper reports TCR Vbeta CDR3 sequencing of more than 120 peripheral blood samples: some 41 ophthalmopathy, roughly 80 hyperthyroidism and approximately 17 progressor patients.

This TCR derives from a man aged 25-45 years with Graves disease. Donor details come from another sample of the same person, matched by shared clones. This chain joins TRBV12-3 or TRBV12-4 to TRBJ1-2, and perhaps TRBD1 as D gene, on 6 matching bases. The sample was peripheral blood mononuclear cells (PBMCs), taken at new diagnosis, from a patient treated with antithyroid drugs. At the DNA level, the sequence is TGTGCCAGCGAGACGACAGGTGGATATGGCTACACCTTC. Its translation is CASETTGGYGYTF.